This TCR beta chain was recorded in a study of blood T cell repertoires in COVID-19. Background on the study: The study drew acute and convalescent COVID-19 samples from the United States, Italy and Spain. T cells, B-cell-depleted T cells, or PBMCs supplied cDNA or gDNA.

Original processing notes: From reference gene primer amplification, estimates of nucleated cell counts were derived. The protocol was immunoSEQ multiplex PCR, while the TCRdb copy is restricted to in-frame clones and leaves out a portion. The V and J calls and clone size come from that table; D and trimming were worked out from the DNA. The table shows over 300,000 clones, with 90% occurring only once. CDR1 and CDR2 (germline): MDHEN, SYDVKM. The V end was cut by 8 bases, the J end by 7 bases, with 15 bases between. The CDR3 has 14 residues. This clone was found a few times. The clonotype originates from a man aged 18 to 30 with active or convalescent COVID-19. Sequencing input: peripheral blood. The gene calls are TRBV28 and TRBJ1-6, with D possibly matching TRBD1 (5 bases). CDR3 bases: TGTGCCAGCGGGGGGGTCTTCCCAAATTCACCCCTCCACTTT. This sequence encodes CASGGVFPNSPLHF.